Following are 7 T cell receptor beta chains from one sample sequenced in a study of blood T cell repertoires in COVID-19. Assay used: immunoSEQ multiplex PCR; TCRdb lists only in-frame clones, some missing. The table records about 240,000 clones, about 90% of them present only once. Sequencing used peripheral blood. All receptors come from a man aged 55 to 70 who had recovered from COVID-19.

The V gene is TRBV5-5, the J gene TRBJ1-1; no clear D gene. This CDR3 has 12 amino acids. Germline CDR1 and CDR2: SGHKS and YYEKEE (reference sequence). The ends were cut back, 0 bases at V and 3 bases at J, with 3 bases in the middle. CDR3 nucleotide sequence: TGTGCCAGCAGCTTGGGCGACACTGAAGCTTTCTTT. It codes for CASSLGDTEAFF.

The V gene is TRBV2, the J gene TRBJ2-3, with 10 nucleotides matching TRBD1. The CDR3 sequence is 15 residues long. J lost 1 base, V lost 8 bases, and 6 bases had no gene match. CDR1 and CDR2 (germline): SNHLY, FYNNEI. The CDR3 is CASGYGTGGTDTQYF. The CDR3 DNA reads as TGTGCCAGCGGGTACGGGACAGGGGGCACAGATACGCAGTATTTT.

The V call is TRBV4-2, the J call TRBJ2-3; 8 bases are a match to TRBD1. V was pared by 0 bases and J by 0 bases, with 5 bases of the junction left unmatched. Germline lookup yields CDR1 LGHNA and CDR2 YNFKEQ. The CDR3 length is 17 residues. CDR3 coding DNA: TGTGCCAGCAGCCAAGATCCAGCAGGGGGCAGCACAGATACGCAGTATTTT. It codes for CASSQDPAGGSTDTQYF.

The gene calls are TRBV5-5 and TRBJ2-2; no firm D call. This CDR3 spans 14 amino acids. CDR1 is SGHKS, CDR2 YYEKEE, per germline (reference sequence). V shed 2 bases and J shed 4 bases, with 9 bases lying between them. The CDR3 DNA follows: TGTGCCAGCAGCTTCAGTAGCTCCACCGGGGAGCTGTTTTTT. Its protein product is CASSFSSSTGELFF.

This chain links TRBV7-2 with TRBJ2-7; 8 bases fit TRBD2. J gave up 3 bases and V 4 bases, and 8 bases lay outside the gene matches. CDR1 and CDR2 (germline): SGHTA, FQGNSA. CDR3 length equals 15 residues. The CDR3 loop is CASSSIVSGDYEQYV. The DNA of the CDR3 is TGTGCCAGCAGCTCCATTGTTAGCGGGGACTACGAGCAGTACGTC.

This clone was counted between two and nine times. This specimen includes other DNA sequences encoding the same CDR3. This chain uses TRBV6-5 with TRBJ1-6; 7 bases fit TRBD1. Germline trimming cut 5 bases from V and 1 base from J; bases unmatched to any gene: 2. The V gene's germline CDR1 is MNHEY and CDR2 SVGAGI. This CDR3 region has 15 residues. CDR3 protein: CASSRQGSYNSPLHF. CDR3 coding DNA: TGTGCCAGCAGTCGACAGGGTTCCTATAATTCACCCCTCCACTTT.

V is TRBV5-5 and J is TRBJ2-7; TRBD1 aligns across 8 bases. CDR1 and CDR2 (germline): SGHKS, YYEKEE (reference sequence). The trim removed 0 bases at V and 2 bases at J, leaving 1 base unmatched. This CDR3 is built from 14 residues. This chain's CDR3 is CASSLGDRTYEQYV. CDR3 nucleotides: TGTGCCAGCAGCTTGGGGGACAGGACCTACGAGCAGTACGTC.